What follows are 25 T cell receptor beta chains derived from one specimen sequenced in a study of blood T cell repertoires in COVID-19. The method was immunoSEQ multiplex PCR; TCRdb's version includes in-frame clones alone and lacks a portion of them. The sample contains approximately 400,000 clones, roughly 90% of which appear only once. Source material: PBMCs or T cells enriched from blood (not recorded which). The receptor source for this set is a woman aged 35 to 49 who had been exposed to COVID-19.

This chain connects TRBV3-1 (or the pseudogene TRBV3-2) to TRBJ1-2, with D possibly matching TRBD1 (5 bases). Germline CDR1 is LGHDT and CDR2 is YNNKEL (reference sequence). CDR3 size: 14 residues. V was shortened by 1 base and J by 4 bases, with 10 bases between the two germline ends. CDR3 sequence reads: CASSQGGEGYGYTF. The CDR3 DNA sequence: TGTGCCAGCAGCCAAGGGGGGGAGGGCTATGGCTACACCTTC.

V usage is TRBV19 and J usage is TRBJ2-5, with TRBD1 matching 11 bases. The CDR3 consists of 13 residues. The trim removed 6 bases at V and 7 bases at J, leaving 4 bases unmatched. Germline V gene data show CDR1 as LNHDA and CDR2 as SQIVND (reference sequence). CDR3 sequence (DNA): TGTGCCAGTAGGGACAGGGGGCGGGGGACCCAGTACTTC. Its translation is CASRDRGRGTQYF.

This sequence joins TRBV3-1 (or the pseudogene TRBV3-2) and TRBJ1-3; no definite D call. CDR1 is LGHDT and CDR2 is YNNKEL in the germline V gene (reference sequence). The CDR3 totals 12 residues. V was trimmed by 7 bases and J by 2 bases, leaving 6 bases between them. In nucleotides, the CDR3 is TGTGCCAGCACCAAAACTGGAAACACCATATATTTT. Encoded protein: CASTKTGNTIYF.

V and J are TRBV5-6 and TRBJ1-2; 7 positions agree with TRBD1. The CDR3 has 14 residues. Germline CDR1 SGHDT, CDR2 YYEEEE. V shed 6 bases and J 6 bases; nucleotides not matched to a gene: 11. The CDR3 reads CASKGVGGADGYTF. The CDR3 nucleotides read TGTGCCAGCAAGGGCGTAGGGGGCGCGGATGGCTACACCTTC.

The DNA for the CDR3 is TGTGCCAGTAGTCCAACTCCGGGACTAGCGGGAAATGAGCAGTTCTTC. Protein product: CASSPTPGLAGNEQFF. The rearrangement uses TRBV19 and TRBJ2-1; 13 bases are a match to TRBD2. The CDR3 is made up of 16 amino acids. Germline V CDR1 and CDR2: LNHDA, SQIVND (reference sequence). V shed 5 bases, J shed 7 bases, and the junction held 8 bases outside the gene matches.

The rearrangement links TRBV18 to TRBJ2-3; 8 nucleotides match TRBD2. The CDR3 has 13 residues. Losses at the gene ends were 5 bases for V and 6 bases for J; bases not matched to a gene: 4. Germline CDR1 KGHSH, CDR2 LQKENI. The CDR3, as DNA: TGTGCCAGCTCAGAAACGGGAGGGGATACGCAGTATTTT. Translation gives CASSETGGDTQYF.

The count of this clone is one. The CDR3 DNA is TGTGCCAGCAGTTACGGGCAGGGTGGGGAAAAACTGTTTTTT. Its translation: CASSYGQGGEKLFF. This rearrangement joins TRBV6-5 to TRBJ1-4; possibly TRBD1 for D (5 bases). The V end lost 2 bases, the J end lost 8 bases, and 12 bases lay between the germline ends. The CDR3 runs 14 residues. Germline V gene sequence: CDR1 MNHEY, CDR2 SVGAGI.

The chain is built from TRBV7-9 and TRBJ1-5; 7 positions agree with TRBD1. Germline-derived CDR1 and CDR2 are SEHNR and FQNEAQ (reference sequence). The CDR3 is 17 residues long. J was trimmed by 7 bases and V by 3 bases; bases with no gene match: 15. CDR3 in amino acids: CASSLSPITGEVQPQHF. The DNA for the CDR3 is TGTGCCAGCAGCTTGTCCCCGATAACAGGGGAGGTCCAGCCCCAGCATTTT.

V is TRBV30 and J is TRBJ2-3; TRBD2 matches 8 bases. In germline, CDR1 is GTSNPN, CDR2 SVGIG (reference sequence). Unmatched junction bases numbered 16, after V lost 5 bases and J lost 3 bases. The CDR3 is 17 residues long. The CDR3 protein is CAWSGGRFGGATDTQYF. The CDR3 bases are TGTGCCTGGTCCGGAGGGAGGTTCGGGGGGGCTACAGATACGCAGTATTTT.

The chain has TRBV3-1 (or the pseudogene TRBV3-2) and TRBJ1-2; no clear D. The CDR3 is 14 residues long. Trimming took 4 bases from V and 7 from J, leaving 16 bases between them. Germline assignment: CDR1 LGHDT and CDR2 YNNKEL (reference sequence). The CDR3 region is CASSPTPGSIGYTF. The CDR3 DNA is TGTGCCAGCAGCCCTACCCCGGGATCAATTGGCTACACCTTC.

The V call is TRBV9, the J call TRBJ2-7, with D perhaps TRBD1 (6 bases). Germline V gene lookup returns CDR1 SGDLS and CDR2 YYNGEE. The CDR3 spans 16 residues. Trimming shortened V by 3 bases and J by 3 bases, and 19 bases separated the two germline ends. The CDR3 DNA reads TGTGCCAGCAGCGGCAACCCCTCAGGGGACCGCTACGAGCAGTACTTC. Translating it yields CASSGNPSGDRYEQYF.

CDR3: CASSLPTGGTEAFF. The DNA of the CDR3 is TGTGCCAGCAGTCTCCCCACGGGCGGGACTGAAGCTTTCTTT. This sequence joins TRBV6-5 and TRBJ1-1; D remains ambiguous. Germline loops: CDR1 MNHEY, CDR2 SVGAGI. The V end was cut by 5 bases, the J end by 5 bases, with 15 bases between. This CDR3 has 14 residues.

V gene TRBV7-6 combines with J gene TRBJ2-2, with TRBD2 matching 7 bases. The germline gives CDR1 SGHVS, CDR2 FNYEAQ. This CDR3 comprises 16 residues. V gave up 2 bases and J gave up 2 bases; unmatched junction bases: 5. CDR3 DNA sequence: TGTGCCAGCAGCTTAATGTCTAGCGGAAACACCGGGGAGCTGTTTTTT. The encoded protein is CASSLMSSGNTGELFF. The full variable domain, completed using reference TRBV7-6 and TRBJ2-2, is GAGVSQSPRYKVTKRGQDVALRCDPISGHVSLYWYRQALGQGPEFLTYFNYEAQQDKSGLPNDRFSAERPEGSISTLTIQRTEQRDSAMYRCASSLMSSGNTGELFFGEGSRLTVL.

The chain links TRBV6-5 to TRBJ2-1; weak D call: TRBD1 (5 bases). The CDR3 totals 14 residues. Per germline, CDR1 MNHEY and CDR2 SVGAGI. Between the trimmed V and J ends, which lost 0 bases and 8 bases, there was a span of 11 bases. The CDR3 nucleotides are TGTGCCAGCAGTTACTCTCAGGGAATCGATGAGCAGTTCTTC. Its protein is CASSYSQGIDEQFF.

For this clone: Other nucleotide sequences in the sample specify the same CDR3. The CDR3 nucleotides read TGTGCCAGCAGCTTTGGGACAGGGGATCAGCCCCAGCATTTT. Translation gives CASSFGTGDQPQHF. This chain joins TRBV5-6 and TRBJ1-5, with 10 bases lining up with TRBD1. Germline V CDR1 and CDR2: SGHDT, YYEEEE. V lost 2 bases, J lost 5 bases, and 1 base stayed unmatched. The CDR3 sequence is 14 residues long.

The chain links TRBV5-6 to TRBJ2-2; 9 positions match TRBD1. V lost 4 bases and J lost 8; bases outside the gene matches: 9. CDR3 size: 15 residues. CDR1 is SGHDT, CDR2 YYEEEE, per germline. This CDR3 reads CASSANRGRRGELFF. CDR3 nucleotide sequence: TGTGCCAGCAGCGCTAACAGGGGGCGCAGGGGGGAGCTGTTTTTT. Using reference TRBV5-6 and TRBJ2-2 for the parts outside the CDR3, the full variable domain is DAGVTQSPTHLIKTRGQQVTLRCSPKSGHDTVSWYQQALGQGPQFIFQYYEEEERQRGNFPDRFSGHQFPNYSSELNVNALLLGDSALYLCASSANRGRRGELFFGEGSRLTVL.

The chain is built from TRBV28 and TRBJ2-1; 10 bases align to TRBD2. The CDR3 consists of 17 residues. Per germline, CDR1 MDHEN and CDR2 SYDVKM. V shed 3 bases and J 0 bases; nucleotides not matched to a gene: 5. The chain's CDR3 is CASSFEAGGPSYNEQFF. CDR3 nucleotide sequence: TGTGCCAGCAGTTTTGAAGCGGGGGGGCCCTCCTACAATGAGCAGTTCTTC.

The chain uses TRBV30 and TRBJ2-2; TRBD2 agrees at 8 bases. V gave up 3 bases and J gave up 0 bases; unmatched junction bases: 6. CDR1 and CDR2 (germline): GTSNPN, SVGIG (reference sequence). The CDR3 has 16 amino acids. CDR3 DNA: TGTGCCTGGAGGGCCCGGGAGGGTTCGAACACCGGGGAGCTGTTTTTT. Amino acids: CAWRAREGSNTGELFF.

The rearrangement joins TRBV4-1 to TRBJ2-6, with 9 positions matching TRBD1. CDR3 length: 16 amino acids. The germline gives CDR1 MGHRA, CDR2 YSYEKL. V lost 5 bases to trimming and J lost 4 bases; unmatched junction nucleotides: 6. The CDR3 region is CASSYRDRVGANVLTF. CDR3 nucleotides: TGCGCCAGCAGCTATCGGGACAGGGTCGGGGCCAACGTCCTGACTTTC.

V gene TRBV5-5 combines with J gene TRBJ1-3, with 8 bases identical to TRBD1. The CDR3 is 15 residues long. With 1 base clipped from V and 4 bases from J, the junction kept 4 bases outside the gene matches. In germline, CDR1 is SGHKS, CDR2 YYEKEE (reference sequence). CDR3 nucleotide sequence: TGTGCCAGCAGCTTGCTCCAGGGGGCAGGAAACACCATATATTTT. Encoded protein: CASSLLQGAGNTIYF.

This clone was detected only a few times. The chain carries TRBV19 and TRBJ2-7; TRBD2 agrees at 12 bases. Losses at the gene ends were 6 bases for V and 2 bases for J; bases not matched to a gene: 5. Germline assignment: CDR1 LNHDA and CDR2 SQIVND (reference sequence). This CDR3 has 15 amino acids. The CDR3 here is CASRTSGSATYEQYF. CDR3 bases: TGTGCCAGTAGGACTAGCGGGAGCGCCACCTACGAGCAGTACTTC.

V gene TRBV3-1 (or the pseudogene TRBV3-2) combines with J gene TRBJ2-1; a possible D gene is TRBD2 (5 bases). The germline gives CDR1 LGHDT, CDR2 YNNKEL (reference sequence). This CDR3 contains 11 residues. Trimming removed 4 bases at V and 12 bases at J, with 10 bases between. The CDR3 spells CASSLGVRQFF. Here the CDR3 DNA reads TGTGCCAGCAGCCTCGGGGTTCGGCAGTTCTTC.

There are a few counts of this clone. V is TRBV6-5 and J is TRBJ2-7; D perhaps matches TRBD1 (6 bases). The CDR3 runs to 14 residues. The V gene's germline CDR1 is MNHEY and CDR2 SVGAGI. V lost 6 bases and J 1 base, leaving 13 bases between the germline ends. The CDR3 here is CASRGERGSYEQYF. The DNA for the CDR3 is TGTGCCAGCAGGGGAGAAAGGGGGTCCTACGAGCAGTACTTC.

J is TRBJ2-1 and V is TRBV5-1; 9 positions agree with TRBD2. CDR1 is SGHRS, CDR2 YFSETQ, per germline. V was pared by 1 base and J by 4 bases, with 3 bases of the junction left unmatched. This CDR3 region has 15 residues. The CDR3 sequence is CASSLLRGGYNEQFF. The CDR3 DNA follows: TGCGCCAGCAGCTTGTTGCGGGGGGGATACAATGAGCAGTTCTTC.

CDR3 sequence reads: CASSIRDSSSYEQYF. CDR3 coding DNA: TGTGCCAGCAGCATCCGGGACAGTTCCTCCTACGAGCAGTACTTC. The rearrangement links TRBV7-8 to TRBJ2-7; 7 positions match TRBD1. CDR3 size: 15 residues. Germline V gene data show CDR1 as SGHVS and CDR2 as FQNEAQ. With V trimmed by 5 bases and J by 0 bases, 7 bases remained unmatched.